These 31 T cell receptor beta chains originate from one sample sequenced in a study of T cell responses to AZD1222 COVID-19 vaccine. Clones were read by immunoSEQ multiplex PCR, and TCRdb kept only the in-frame ones, dropping some. The sample contains 130,000 or so clones, over 90% of which appear only once. The sample consisted of peripheral blood, taken on day 0 of AZD1222 vaccination. All receptors come from an adult in good health.

The rearrangement joins TRBV30 to TRBJ2-1; TRBD2 aligns across 8 bases. Germline assignment: CDR1 GTSNPN and CDR2 SVGIG (reference sequence). J was trimmed by 5 bases and V by 2 bases; bases with no gene match: 5. The CDR3 contains 14 residues. CDR3 protein: CAWSSGGQHNEQFF. The CDR3 coding sequence is TGTGCCTGGAGTTCGGGAGGGCAGCACAATGAGCAGTTCTTC.

V is TRBV18 and J is TRBJ2-3; D remains ambiguous. The V end was cut by 4 bases, the J end by 0 bases, with 5 bases between. Germline-derived CDR1 and CDR2 are KGHSH and LQKENI. The CDR3 runs to 13 residues. CDR3 DNA: TGTGCCAGCTCACGCACTAGCACAGATACGCAGTATTTT. This codes for CASSRTSTDTQYF.

The chain couples TRBV19 to TRBJ2-1; D might be TRBD2 (6 bases). From germline, CDR1 is LNHDA and CDR2 SQIVND (reference sequence). CDR3 length: 16 residues. Trimming pared 1 base from V and 4 bases from J, leaving 14 bases between. This CDR3 is CASSIGLRGRYNEQFF. The CDR3 coding sequence is TGTGCCAGTAGTATAGGGCTTCGGGGGAGATACAATGAGCAGTTCTTC.

CDR3 sequence (DNA): TGTGCCAGCAGCGGAAGACAGATACTAGCCAAAAACATTCAGTACTTC. Its protein product is CASSGRQILAKNIQYF. The J gene is TRBJ2-4, the V gene TRBV5-5, with D possibly TRBD1 on 5 matching bases. V gave up 4 bases and J gave up 0 bases, with 14 bases separating them. Germline-derived CDR1 and CDR2 are SGHKS and YYEKEE (reference sequence). The CDR3 extends over 16 amino acids.

The chain has TRBV19 and TRBJ2-1; the D gene is possibly TRBD1 (5 bases). V was cut by 6 bases and J by 2 bases, with 8 bases left in between. The CDR3 is 13 residues long. Germline V gives CDR1 LNHDA, CDR2 SQIVND (reference sequence). Here the CDR3 reads CASSRVTYNEQFF. CDR3 sequence (DNA): TGTGCCAGTAGCAGGGTGACCTACAATGAGCAGTTCTTC.

The chain has TRBV13 and TRBJ1-2; TRBD1 might be the D (6 bases). The CDR3 is 15 residues long. Trimming left V 0 bases short and J 4 bases short, with 12 bases between. In germline, CDR1 is PRHDT, CDR2 FYEKMQ (reference sequence). The CDR3 sequence: CASSLGSPGAYGYTF. The DNA of the CDR3 is TGTGCCAGCAGCTTAGGCTCGCCGGGGGCCTATGGCTACACCTTC. Variable domain in full (rest from reference TRBV13 and TRBJ1-2): AAGVIQSPRHLIKEKRETATLKCYPIPRHDTVYWYQQGPGQDPQFLISFYEKMQSDKGSIPDRFSAQQFSDYHSELNMSSLELGDSALYFCASSLGSPGAYGYTFGSGTRLTVV.

The J gene is TRBJ2-7, the V gene TRBV12-3 or TRBV12-4; D is undetermined. The germline V and J ends were trimmed by 3 bases and 2 bases, with 8 bases remaining between them. This CDR3 spans 13 amino acids. The CDR3, as DNA: TGTGCCAGCAGTTTTGGAACTCCCTACGAGCAGTACTTC. This sequence encodes CASSFGTPYEQYF.

The chain carries TRBV27 and TRBJ2-7; D is unclear. This CDR3 is 13 amino acids long. CDR1 and CDR2 (germline): MNHEY, SMNVEV (reference sequence). The V and J ends lost 3 bases and 2 bases respectively, with 8 bases between them. The chain's CDR3 is CASSFGRTYEQYF. The CDR3 DNA follows: TGTGCCAGCAGTTTTGGTCGTACCTACGAGCAGTACTTC.

J is TRBJ2-1 and V is TRBV7-9, with unresolved D. V lost 5 bases, J lost 9 bases, and 11 bases lay in between. Germline assignment: CDR1 SEHNR and CDR2 FQNEAQ (reference sequence). The CDR3 covers 12 residues. The CDR3 coding sequence is TGTGCCAGCAGCGAACTTGGTCGTGAGCAGTTCTTC. It encodes CASSELGREQFF.

J is TRBJ2-1 and V is TRBV30; D might be TRBD1 (5 bases). Germline V gene lookup returns CDR1 GTSNPN and CDR2 SVGIG (reference sequence). CDR3 size: 16 residues. The V end was cut by 3 bases, the J end by 5 bases, with 20 bases between. CDR3 residues: CAWSPGQGRNDNEQFF. The CDR3 DNA follows: TGTGCCTGGAGCCCTGGCCAGGGCCGGAACGACAATGAGCAGTTCTTC.

V usage is TRBV30 and J usage is TRBJ1-3; the D is unclear. The CDR3 sequence is 13 residues long. Germline values: CDR1 GTSNPN, CDR2 SVGIG (reference sequence). V was pared by 3 bases and J by 4 bases, with 10 bases between. This CDR3 reads CAWRAIPGNTIYF. Here the CDR3 DNA reads TGTGCCTGGAGAGCAATACCCGGAAACACCATATATTTT.

This chain links TRBV7-3 with TRBJ2-1; 8 positions agree with TRBD2. CDR1 and CDR2 from the germline V gene are SGHTA and FQGTGA. The CDR3 loop spans 15 amino acids. V gave up 2 bases and J gave up 6 bases; unmatched junction bases: 6. CDR3 nucleotides: TGTGCCAGCAGCTTACAAGCGGGAGATGGCAATGAGCAGTTCTTC. Its translation: CASSLQAGDGNEQFF.

J is TRBJ1-2 and V is TRBV7-2; possible D gene TRBD1, 6 bases. V was shortened by 5 bases and J by 5 bases, with 12 bases between the two germline ends. Germline CDR1 and CDR2: SGHTA and FQGNSA. There are 13 residues in the CDR3. Here the CDR3 DNA reads TGTGCCAGCAGCCGGACAGCAGCGTATGGCTACACCTTC. This sequence encodes CASSRTAAYGYTF. Looking up the rest from reference TRBV7-2 and TRBJ1-2 gives the full variable domain: GAGVSQSPSNKVTEKGKDVELRCDPISGHTALYWYRQSLGQGLEFLIYFQGNSAPDKSGLPSDRFSAERTGGSVSTLTIQRTQQEDSAVYLCASSRTAAYGYTFGSGTRLTVV.

J is TRBJ2-7 and V is TRBV5-6; TRBD2 matches 7 bases. V lost 2 bases to trimming and J lost 0 bases; unmatched junction nucleotides: 5. This CDR3 comprises 15 residues. Germline V lookup: CDR1 SGHDT, CDR2 YYEEEE. The DNA for the CDR3 is TGTGCCAGCAGCTTTAGGGGCGGGAGCTCCTACGAGCAGTACTTC. Translation gives CASSFRGGSSYEQYF. Combining the CDR3 with reference TRBV5-6 and TRBJ2-7 gives the whole variable domain DAGVTQSPTHLIKTRGQQVTLRCSPKSGHDTVSWYQQALGQGPQFIFQYYEEEERQRGNFPDRFSGHQFPNYSSELNVNALLLGDSALYLCASSFRGGSSYEQYFGPGTRLTVT.

The rearrangement uses TRBV3-1 (or the pseudogene TRBV3-2) and TRBJ2-7; TRBD2 agrees at 10 bases. The CDR3 spans 21 residues. Trimming at V came to 0 bases and at J to 9 bases, leaving 26 bases not matched to a gene. Germline CDR1 LGHDT, CDR2 YNNKEL (reference sequence). CDR3 in DNA: TGTGCCAGCAGCCAAGAAGAGGGAGCACCCTCTACTAGCGGGGTCCCTTGTGGGCAGTACTTC. It is translated as CASSQEEGAPSTSGVPCGQYF.

This chain uses TRBV3-1 (or the pseudogene TRBV3-2) with TRBJ2-1; TRBD2 matches 12 bases. Trimming cost V 0 bases and J 4 bases; bases outside gene matches: 4. This CDR3 spans 17 amino acids. The germline gives CDR1 LGHDT, CDR2 YNNKEL (reference sequence). The CDR3 nucleotides are TGTGCCAGCAGCCAAGATGAGGGACTAGCGGGTTACAATGAGCAGTTCTTC. It is translated as CASSQDEGLAGYNEQFF.

Details on this clone: Other DNA sequences in the sample encode the same CDR3. The chain employs TRBV6-5 and TRBJ1-4; D uncertain. Trimming left V 0 bases short and J 8 bases short, with 4 bases between. The CDR3 consists of 12 residues. Germline CDR1 MNHEY, CDR2 SVGAGI. The CDR3 sequence is CASSYSGEKLFF. The CDR3 coding sequence is TGTGCCAGCAGTTACTCTGGAGAAAAACTGTTTTTT.

The chain couples TRBV28 to TRBJ1-5; no firm D call. V was clipped by 7 bases and J by 4 bases, with 8 bases between them. CDR1 and CDR2 (germline): MDHEN, SYDVKM. This CDR3 has 12 amino acids. This chain's CDR3 is CASNFLNQPQHF. In DNA, the CDR3 is TGTGCCAGCAACTTCCTAAATCAGCCCCAGCATTTT. The whole variable domain, remainder taken from reference TRBV28 and TRBJ1-5, is DVKVTQSSRYLVKRTGEKVFLECVQDMDHENMFWYRQDPGLGLRLIYFSYDVKMKEKGDIPEGYSVSREKKERFSLILESASTNQTSMYLCASNFLNQPQHFGDGTRLSIL.

This clone was observed a single time. This chain uses TRBV16 with TRBJ1-5; D may be TRBD1 (6 bases). Germline CDR1 is KGHSY and CDR2 is FQNENV. Between the trimmed V and J ends, which lost 0 bases and 7 bases, there was a span of 13 bases. CDR3 length: 15 amino acids. CDR3 residues: CASSQSTGSGQPQHF. CDR3 nucleotide sequence: TGTGCCAGCAGCCAATCGACAGGTAGCGGGCAGCCCCAGCATTTT.

The table lists this clone with a count of one. The chain has TRBV29-1 and TRBJ1-1; D call uncertain. CDR3 length: 14 residues. The germline CDR1 and CDR2 sequences are SQVTM and ANQGSEA. Trimming stripped 4 bases from V and 3 bases from J, with 15 bases between. CDR3: CSVGSRLVDTEAFF. The CDR3 coding sequence is TGCAGCGTTGGGTCCCGCCTTGTTGACACTGAAGCTTTCTTT.

The chain joins TRBV7-9 to TRBJ2-1; 8 nucleotides line up with TRBD2. CDR3 length: 18 residues. Germline loops: CDR1 SEHNR, CDR2 FQNEAQ (reference sequence). V lost 1 base to trimming and J lost 2 bases; unmatched junction nucleotides: 10. CDR3 nucleotide sequence: TGTGCCAGCAGCTTAGTTTCGGGGAGGGGACTAGCCTACAATGAGCAGTTCTTC. Its translation: CASSLVSGRGLAYNEQFF.

This chain links TRBV2 with TRBJ2-5, with D uncertain. The CDR3 consists of 15 residues. Germline assignment: CDR1 SNHLY and CDR2 FYNNEI. Trimming shortened V by 2 bases and J by 3 bases, and 13 bases separated the two germline ends. CDR3 DNA sequence: TGTGCCAGCAGTGAATCGTGGGCTGAGAAAGAGACCCAGTACTTC. Residues: CASSESWAEKETQYF.

This chain links TRBV28 with TRBJ1-1, with D perhaps matching TRBD1 (6 bases). Between the trimmed V and J ends, which lost 9 bases and 11 bases, there was a span of 22 bases. The CDR3 loop spans 13 amino acids. Germline V gene data show CDR1 as MDHEN and CDR2 as SYDVKM. The CDR3 spells CASKPGYVRGAFF. In nucleotides, the CDR3 is TGTGCCAGTAAGCCGGGCTACGTAAGGGGGGCTTTCTTT.

This chain uses TRBV15 with TRBJ1-1, with D possibly being TRBD1 (5 bases). The V end lost 1 base, the J end lost 1 base, and 10 bases lay between the germline ends. This CDR3 comprises 15 residues. Germline V CDR1 and CDR2: LNHNV, YYDKDF (reference sequence). The CDR3 DNA sequence: TGTGCCACCAGCAGAGTCGGGGCCCCGAACACTGAAGCTTTCTTT. Its translation: CATSRVGAPNTEAFF. Looking up the rest from reference TRBV15 and TRBJ1-1 gives the full variable domain: DAMVIQNPRYQVTQFGKPVTLSCSQTLNHNVMYWYQQKSSQAPKLLFHYYDKDFNNEADTPDNFQSRRPNTSFCFLDIRSPGLGDTAMYLCATSRVGAPNTEAFFGQGTRLTVV.

The rearrangement uses TRBV28 and TRBJ1-1, with D possibly being TRBD1 (6 bases). The germline V gene encodes CDR1 MDHEN and CDR2 SYDVKM. V dropped 6 bases and J dropped 4 bases, with 12 bases sitting between them. CDR3 size: 13 residues. CDR3 bases: TGTGCCAGCAGGCCCAGGGGAACCACTGAAGCTTTCTTT. Translation: CASRPRGTTEAFF.

This CDR3 is CASSSGKLFF. The CDR3 DNA reads as TGTGCCAGCAGTTCAGGAAAACTGTTTTTT. The rearrangement links TRBV2 to TRBJ1-4, with no clear D. The CDR3 is 10 amino acids. From germline, CDR1 is SNHLY and CDR2 FYNNEI. Trimming removed 5 bases at V and 10 bases at J, with 5 bases between.

This sequence joins TRBV3-1 (or the pseudogene TRBV3-2) and TRBJ1-1; D is unresolved. Germline V CDR1 and CDR2: LGHDT, YNNKEL (reference sequence). Trimming took 4 bases from V and 1 from J, leaving 10 bases between them. This CDR3 contains 14 residues. The CDR3 DNA follows: TGTGCCAGCAGCCCTAGTGGAGCGAACACTGAAGCTTTCTTT. As protein: CASSPSGANTEAFF.

The V and J genes are TRBV7-8 and TRBJ2-7, with D possibly being TRBD2 (7 bases). Trimming took 3 bases from V and 2 from J, leaving 14 bases between them. The CDR3 is 15 amino acids. CDR1 SGHVS and CDR2 FQNEAQ come from the germline V gene. The CDR3 spells CASSLEKGGTYEQYF. The CDR3 bases are TGTGCCAGCAGCTTGGAAAAGGGGGGGACCTACGAGCAGTACTTC.

This clone was counted once. J is TRBJ1-3 and V is TRBV12-3 or TRBV12-4; maybe TRBD1 (5 bases). Trimming cost V 5 bases and J 4 bases, with 9 bases left between them. The length of the CDR3 is 13 residues. Here the CDR3 reads CASSQGRGNTIYF. The DNA of the CDR3 is TGTGCCAGCAGTCAGGGCAGGGGAAACACCATATATTTT.

The rearrangement joins TRBV6-5 to TRBJ2-3, with unresolved D. Trimming removed 0 bases from V and 5 bases from J, with 12 bases in between. Germline V gene lookup returns CDR1 MNHEY and CDR2 SVGAGI. This CDR3 spans 15 amino acids. The CDR3 here is CASSYSGRKGDTQYF. CDR3 sequence (DNA): TGTGCCAGCAGTTACTCGGGTAGGAAGGGAGATACGCAGTATTTT.

In this sample, this clone turned up once. This sequence joins TRBV28 and TRBJ2-7; D unclear. Trimming left V 2 bases short and J 0 bases short, with 5 bases between. This CDR3 region has 13 residues. CDR1 is MDHEN, CDR2 SYDVKM, per germline. CDR3 sequence reads: CASSLHPSYEQYF. The CDR3 DNA reads as TGTGCCAGCAGTTTACATCCCTCCTACGAGCAGTACTTC.